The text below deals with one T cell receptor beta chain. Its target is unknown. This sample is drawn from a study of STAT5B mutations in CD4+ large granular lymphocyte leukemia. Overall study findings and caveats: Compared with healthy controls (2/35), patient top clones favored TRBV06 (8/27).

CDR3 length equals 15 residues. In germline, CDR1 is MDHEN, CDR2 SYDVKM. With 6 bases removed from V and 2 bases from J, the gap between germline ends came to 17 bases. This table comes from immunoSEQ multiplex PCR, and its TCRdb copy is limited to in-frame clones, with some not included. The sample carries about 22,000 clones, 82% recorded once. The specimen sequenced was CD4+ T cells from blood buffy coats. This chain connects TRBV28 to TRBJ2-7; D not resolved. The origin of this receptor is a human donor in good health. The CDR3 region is CASSAFDGEAYEQYF. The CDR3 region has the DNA TGTGCCAGCAGCGCCTTCGATGGTGAGGCCTACGAGCAGTACTTC.